This TCR beta chain was captured by sequencing in a study of blood T cell repertoires in COVID-19. Study information: The samples span acute and convalescent COVID-19 from the United States, Italy and Spain. T cells, B-cell-depleted T cells, or PBMCs provided the cDNA or gDNA that served as material.

The CDR3 has 15 amino acids. Germline CDR1 reads ENHRY; CDR2 reads SYGVKD. Trimming took 0 bases from V and 10 from J; bases not matched to a gene: 6. Per the original methods: For nucleated cells, counts were estimated from reference gene primer amplification. TCRdb's copy holds only in-frame clones and misses some; the assay was immunoSEQ multiplex PCR. The DNA was the basis for D and trimming; V, J and clone size are from that table. Here the sample spans some 110,000 clones, 84% being singletons. Sample: peripheral blood. The origin of this receptor is a man in his 60s with acute or convalescent COVID-19. This chain links TRBV10-3 with TRBJ1-6, with 7 bases matching TRBD1. The CDR3 is CAISESKGAGSPLHF. Here the CDR3 DNA reads TGTGCCATCAGTGAGTCGAAGGGGGCCGGCTCACCCCTCCACTTT.